Each of the 9 T cell receptor beta chains below was sequenced from the same sample in a study of cytomegalovirus exposure and HLA in healthy donors. PCR primers comprised 60 Vbeta and 13 Jbeta primers. TCRdb's table, derived via immunoSEQ multiplex PCR, lists solely in-frame clones and lacks some. The sample holds around 100,000 clones; approximately 79% are singletons and the top ten take 15% to 20%. Sequencing was done on a sample of PBMCs. Receptors were obtained from a woman aged 55 to 70 in good health and CMV-seropositive.

The V call is TRBV4-2, the J call TRBJ1-5; D gene uncertain. V lost 0 bases, J lost 3 bases, and 9 bases lay in between. CDR3 length equals 15 residues. Germline loops: CDR1 LGHNA, CDR2 YNFKEQ. The CDR3 region is CASSQDPGPNQPQHF. The CDR3 DNA reads TGTGCCAGCAGCCAAGACCCAGGCCCCAATCAGCCCCAGCATTTT.

Of note for this clone: This CDR3 is also generated by other DNA sequences in the sample. Written as DNA, the CDR3 is TGCGCCAGCAGCTACCGGACAGGGCCCTACGAGCAGTACTTC. Protein: CASSYRTGPYEQYF. The chain employs TRBV5-1 and TRBJ2-7, with 8 bases identical to TRBD1. J gave up 2 bases and V 3 bases, and 4 bases lay outside the gene matches. Germline CDR1 SGHRS, CDR2 YFSETQ. The CDR3 totals 14 residues.

The chain recombines TRBV27 with TRBJ2-7; 10 bases match TRBD1. CDR3 length: 13 amino acids. The trim removed 6 bases at V and 6 bases at J, leaving 5 bases unmatched. Germline V CDR1 and CDR2: MNHEY, SMNVEV (reference sequence). This CDR3 is CASRSTGGSEQYF. In nucleotides, the CDR3 is TGTGCCAGCAGGTCGACAGGGGGCTCCGAGCAGTACTTC.

The rearrangement uses TRBV5-4 and TRBJ2-3; perhaps TRBD1 as D (5 bases). The CDR3 covers 14 residues. Deletions cut 2 bases from V and 4 bases from J, with 11 bases between. The V gene's germline CDR1 is SGHNT and CDR2 YYREEE (reference sequence). This CDR3 is CASSFAQGADTQYF. The DNA of the CDR3 is TGTGCCAGCAGCTTTGCCCAGGGCGCAGATACGCAGTATTTT.

This clone has just one count. J is TRBJ2-1 and V is TRBV27; 9 bases are shared with TRBD2. With V trimmed by 3 bases and J by 0 bases, 0 bases remained unmatched. The CDR3 sequence is 15 residues long. CDR1 is MNHEY and CDR2 is SMNVEV in the germline V gene (reference sequence). The CDR3, as DNA: TGTGCCAGCAGTTTGACTAGCGGCTCCTACAATGAGCAGTTCTTC. Its translation is CASSLTSGSYNEQFF.

CDR3 coding DNA: TGTGCCAGTAGAACTAGCGGGAGTCATTCAGATACGCAGTATTTT. It is translated as CASRTSGSHSDTQYF. The gene calls are TRBV19 and TRBJ2-3, with TRBD2 identical over 11 bases. The germline V gene has CDR1 LNHDA and CDR2 SQIVND (reference sequence). The CDR3 length is 15 residues. J lost 4 bases, V lost 6 bases, and 6 bases had no gene match.

The J gene is TRBJ1-2, the V gene TRBV10-2, with 10 bases fitting TRBD1. With V trimmed by 5 bases and J by 8 bases, 8 bases remained unmatched. The length of the CDR3 is 14 residues. In germline, CDR1 is WSHSY, CDR2 SAAADI. CDR3 in amino acids: CASSPVGQGYGYTF. In nucleotides, the CDR3 is TGCGCCAGCAGTCCCGTGGGACAGGGGTACGGCTACACCTTC.

This chain uses TRBV2 with TRBJ1-1; D ambiguous. The CDR3 length is 13 residues. Trimming shortened V by 6 bases and J by 1 base, and 9 bases separated the two germline ends. Germline V gives CDR1 SNHLY, CDR2 FYNNEI. CDR3 nucleotides: TGTGCCAGCAGCGTAGCCCCGAACACTGAAGCTTTCTTT. This sequence encodes CASSVAPNTEAFF.

In its sample, this clone was seen once. This sequence joins TRBV5-6 and TRBJ1-1, with D possibly matching TRBD1 (6 bases). This CDR3 has 13 amino acids. CDR1 is SGHDT and CDR2 is YYEEEE in the germline V gene. V was pared by 6 bases and J by 8 bases, with 17 bases between. DNA of the CDR3: TGTGCCAGCACCGACCTACAGGGTCCCGAAGCTTTCTTT. Translated: CASTDLQGPEAFF.